These 17 T cell receptor beta chains came from one sample sequenced in a study of OX40 agonist ivuxolimab in advanced cancers. Profiling relied on immunoSEQ multiplex PCR, and the TCRdb table lists in-frame clones only, not all of them. The sample lists roughly 33,000 clones, around 84% seen once, with approximately 2% in the top ten. The source was CD4+ or CD8+ T cells sorted from blood, collected in a trial of the OX40 agonist ivuxolimab. These receptors all come from an adult with an advanced solid tumor such as melanoma, head and neck, liver or kidney cancer.

The chain has TRBV9 and TRBJ2-5, with D tentatively TRBD2 (6 bases). Germline V gene sequence: CDR1 SGDLS, CDR2 YYNGEE. V was shortened by 0 bases and J by 5 bases, with 20 bases between the two germline ends. The CDR3 loop spans 17 amino acids. DNA of the CDR3: TGTGCCAGCAGCGTAGACGGGAGAGGACAACGGGGGGAGACCCAGTACTTC. Protein: CASSVDGRGQRGETQYF. The complete variable domain, with remaining parts taken from reference TRBV9 and TRBJ2-5, reads DSGVTQTPKHLITATGQRVTLRCSPRSGDLSVYWYQQSLDQGLQFLIQYYNGEERAKGNILERFSAQQFPDLHSELNLSSLELGDSALYFCASSVDGRGQRGETQYFGPGTRLLVL.

V gene TRBV27 combines with J gene TRBJ2-2; no firm D call. CDR3 length: 16 residues. The V end was cut by 5 bases, the J end by 8 bases, with 21 bases between. Germline V lookup: CDR1 MNHEY, CDR2 SMNVEV (reference sequence). The CDR3 loop reads CASSLTITWISGELFF. The DNA for the CDR3 is TGTGCCAGCAGTCTGACGATAACTTGGATATCGGGGGAGCTGTTTTTT.

The chain links TRBV7-2 to TRBJ1-1; D is ambiguous. V lost 5 bases to trimming and J lost 3 bases, with 4 bases between them. This CDR3 has 11 amino acids. Germline CDR1 reads SGHTA; CDR2 reads FQGNSA. The CDR3 is CASSPHTEAFF. CDR3 coding DNA: TGTGCCAGCAGCCCCCACACTGAAGCTTTCTTT.

The rearrangement links TRBV29-1 to TRBJ2-5, with D unresolved. The CDR3 is 12 amino acids. V lost 7 bases and J lost 5, with 14 bases in between. The germline gives CDR1 SQVTM, CDR2 ANQGSEA. CDR3 coding DNA: TGCAGCGGCCGGCGGACCGGGGAGACCCAGTACTTC. Protein product: CSGRRTGETQYF.

Note on this clone: Other DNA sequences in this sample translate to the same CDR3. For the CDR3, the DNA is TGTGCCAGCAGCTTAAATGGCCAGAGCACCGGGGAGCTGTTTTTT. Encoded protein: CASSLNGQSTGELFF. The V call is TRBV7-3, the J call TRBJ2-2, with unresolved D. Per the germline V gene, CDR1 is SGHTA and CDR2 is FQGTGA. The CDR3 runs to 15 residues. Trimming pared 1 base from V and 4 bases from J, leaving 10 bases between. Drawing the rest from reference TRBV7-3 and TRBJ2-2, the complete variable domain is GAGVSQTPSNKVTEKGKYVELRCDPISGHTALYWYRQSLGQGPEFLIYFQGTGAADDSGLPNDRFFAVRPEGSVSTLKIQRTERGDSAVYLCASSLNGQSTGELFFGEGSRLTVL.

The chain is built from TRBV5-1 and TRBJ1-1; D call uncertain. The V gene's germline CDR1 is SGHRS and CDR2 YFSETQ. The CDR3 is 11 amino acids. V lost 3 bases, J lost 8 bases, and 8 bases lay in between. CDR3 sequence (DNA): TGCGCCAGCAGCTCGGACGGGGAAGCTTTCTTT. Residues: CASSSDGEAFF.

The V and J genes are TRBV19 and TRBJ1-2; 7 positions agree with TRBD1. The ends lost 3 bases at V and 1 base at J; junction bases unmatched: 2. This CDR3 is built from 14 residues. Germline-derived CDR1 and CDR2 are LNHDA and SQIVND (reference sequence). The CDR3 DNA is TGTGCCAGTAGTATGGGACAGTTTAACTATGGCTACACCTTC. Its translation is CASSMGQFNYGYTF.

The sample holds a few counts of this clone. The chain has TRBV6-5 and TRBJ2-2; 7 bases map to TRBD2. Germline trimming cut 0 bases from V and 7 bases from J; bases unmatched to any gene: 8. Germline CDR1 is MNHEY and CDR2 is SVGAGI. The CDR3 loop spans 16 amino acids. The CDR3 coding sequence is TGTGCCAGCAGTTACTCAGCGGGGCCCCTCGACGGGGAGCTGTTTTTT. Its translation: CASSYSAGPLDGELFF.

The V gene is TRBV21-1, the J gene TRBJ2-3; TRBD2 is the table's D call and was not checked against the DNA. TRBV21-1 is labeled a pseudogene. The CDR3 is 15 residues long. CDR3 DNA sequence: TGTGCCAGCAGCAGAAACGGGAGGGGCGCAGATACGCAGTATTTT. This gives the protein CASSRNGRGADTQYF.

The chain uses TRBV7-2 and TRBJ2-1; TRBD2 matches at 12 bases. The length of the CDR3 is 15 residues. Germline lookup yields CDR1 SGHTA and CDR2 FQGNSA. J lost 9 bases, V lost 4 bases, and 7 bases had no gene match. The CDR3 loop is CASSSTSGSISEQFF. In DNA, the CDR3 is TGTGCCAGCAGCTCGACTAGCGGGAGTATTAGTGAGCAGTTCTTC.

The table lists this clone with a few counts. The chain has TRBV20-1 and TRBJ1-1; D ambiguous. The CDR3 runs to 11 residues. Between the trimmed V and J ends, which lost 5 bases and 7 bases, there was a span of 11 bases. Germline CDR1 is DFQATT and CDR2 is SNEGSKA (reference sequence). The CDR3 here is CSAGGRNEAFF. In DNA form, the CDR3 reads TGCAGTGCTGGCGGACGGAATGAAGCTTTCTTT.

The chain employs TRBV7-3 and TRBJ2-3, with a possible D match to TRBD1 (5 bases). CDR3 size: 14 residues. The germline CDR1 and CDR2 sequences are SGHTA and FQGTGA. The germline V and J ends were trimmed by 3 bases and 2 bases, with 9 bases remaining between them. The CDR3 sequence is CASSLGLLTDTQYF. The CDR3 DNA is TGTGCCAGCAGCTTGGGGCTACTCACAGATACGCAGTATTTT.

This chain uses TRBV16 with TRBJ2-7; 8 positions agree with TRBD1. The CDR3 has 15 amino acids. V lost 4 bases and J lost 2; bases outside the gene matches: 7. Germline V gene sequence: CDR1 KGHSY, CDR2 FQNENV. The CDR3 bases are TGTGCCAGCAGCCGCGACAGGGGATTTCCCTACGAGCAGTACTTC. This translates into CASSRDRGFPYEQYF.

The CDR3 DNA follows: TGTGCCAGCAGCTGGGTAGCGGGTGCAGATACGCAGTATTTT. This gives the protein CASSWVAGADTQYF. The chain has TRBV7-9 and TRBJ2-3; 7 nucleotides agree with TRBD2. This CDR3 is 14 amino acids long. The V and J ends lost 4 bases and 4 bases, in that order; junction bases with no gene match: 5. Per germline, CDR1 SEHNR and CDR2 FQNEAQ (reference sequence).

The rearrangement uses TRBV21-1 and TRBJ2-1. TRBV21-1 is tagged as a pseudogene. CDR3 size: 16 residues. The CDR3 DNA reads TGTGCCAGCAGCAAAGGTCCGACACTATTCCACAATGAGCAGTTCTTC. This gives the protein CASSKGPTLFHNEQFF.

This clone has only a few counts. The chain links TRBV7-9 to TRBJ1-2, with D unclear. Germline V gives CDR1 SEHNR, CDR2 FQNEAQ (reference sequence). CDR3 length: 12 amino acids. The V gene lost 7 bases and the J gene lost 8 bases, with 14 bases spanning the gap. The CDR3 sequence: CASTPIRGGYTF. The DNA of the CDR3 is TGTGCCAGCACCCCCATTAGAGGCGGCTACACCTTC. The full variable domain, with the rest looked up from reference TRBV7-9 and TRBJ1-2, is DTGVSQNPRHKITKRGQNVTFRCDPISEHNRLYWYRQTLGQGPEFLTYFQNEAQLEKSRLLSDRFSAERPKGSFSTLEIQRTEQGDSAMYLCASTPIRGGYTFGSGTRLTVV.

V gene TRBV5-1 combines with J gene TRBJ2-3, with D uncertain. The CDR3 contains 15 residues. Trimming pared 5 bases from V and 6 bases from J, leaving 19 bases between. Germline CDR1 is SGHRS and CDR2 is YFSETQ. The CDR3 sequence is CASSEGSVFSDTQYF. CDR3 sequence (DNA): TGCGCCAGCAGTGAAGGTTCGGTGTTCAGTGATACGCAGTATTTT.